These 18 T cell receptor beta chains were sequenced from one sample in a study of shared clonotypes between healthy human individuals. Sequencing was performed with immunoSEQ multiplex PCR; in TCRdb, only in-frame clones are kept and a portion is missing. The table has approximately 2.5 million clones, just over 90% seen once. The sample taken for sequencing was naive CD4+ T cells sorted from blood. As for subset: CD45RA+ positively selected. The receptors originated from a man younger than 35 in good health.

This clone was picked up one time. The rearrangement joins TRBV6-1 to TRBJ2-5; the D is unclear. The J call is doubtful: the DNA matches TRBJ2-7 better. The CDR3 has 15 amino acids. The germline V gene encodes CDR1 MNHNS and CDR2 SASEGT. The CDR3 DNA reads TGTGCCAGCAGTTCCCCTGGGGTGAGCTCCTACGAGCAGTACTTC. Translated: CASSSPGVSSYEQYF.

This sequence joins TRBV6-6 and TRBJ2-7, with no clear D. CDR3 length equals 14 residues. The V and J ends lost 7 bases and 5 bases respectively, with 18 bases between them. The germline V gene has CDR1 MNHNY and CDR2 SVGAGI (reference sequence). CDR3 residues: CASTDPTAANEQYF. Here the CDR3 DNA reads TGTGCCAGCACCGATCCGACGGCGGCCAACGAGCAGTACTTC.

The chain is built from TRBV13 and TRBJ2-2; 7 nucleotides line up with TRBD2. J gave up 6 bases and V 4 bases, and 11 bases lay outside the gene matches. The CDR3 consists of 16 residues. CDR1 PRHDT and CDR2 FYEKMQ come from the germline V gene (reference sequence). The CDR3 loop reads CASSSRLDRGAGELFF. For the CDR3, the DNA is TGTGCCAGCAGCTCACGACTGGACCGGGGGGCCGGGGAGCTGTTTTTT.

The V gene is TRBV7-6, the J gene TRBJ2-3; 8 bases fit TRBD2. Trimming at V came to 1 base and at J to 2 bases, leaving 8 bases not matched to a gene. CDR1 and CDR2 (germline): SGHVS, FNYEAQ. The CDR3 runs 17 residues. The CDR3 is CASSLGGSGGPTDTQYF. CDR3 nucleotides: TGTGCCAGCAGCTTAGGAGGGTCGGGAGGGCCCACAGATACGCAGTATTTT.

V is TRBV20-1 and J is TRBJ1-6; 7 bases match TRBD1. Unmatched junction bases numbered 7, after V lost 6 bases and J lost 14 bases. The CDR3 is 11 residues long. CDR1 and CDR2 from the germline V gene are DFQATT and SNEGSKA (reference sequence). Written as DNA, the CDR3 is TGCAGTGCCCCTGGACAGGATGCCCTCCACTTT. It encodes CSAPGQDALHF.

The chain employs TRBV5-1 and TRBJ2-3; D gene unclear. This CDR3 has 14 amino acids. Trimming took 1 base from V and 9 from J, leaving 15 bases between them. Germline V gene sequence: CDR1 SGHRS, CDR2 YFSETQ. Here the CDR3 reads CASSLLLAEATQYF. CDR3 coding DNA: TGCGCCAGCAGCTTGTTGTTAGCCGAGGCAACGCAGTATTTT.

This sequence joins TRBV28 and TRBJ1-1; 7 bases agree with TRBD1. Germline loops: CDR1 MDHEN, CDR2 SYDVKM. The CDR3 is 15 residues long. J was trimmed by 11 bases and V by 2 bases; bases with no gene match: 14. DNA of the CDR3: TGTGCCAGCAGTTTACGGCAATGGACAGGAGCGGGCGCTTTCTTT. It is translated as CASSLRQWTGAGAFF.

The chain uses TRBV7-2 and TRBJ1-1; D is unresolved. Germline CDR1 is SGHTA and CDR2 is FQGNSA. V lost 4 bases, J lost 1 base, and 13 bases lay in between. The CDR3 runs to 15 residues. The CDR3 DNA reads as TGTGCCAGCAGCTCTAATCCTATGCGGAACACTGAAGCTTTCTTT. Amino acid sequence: CASSSNPMRNTEAFF.

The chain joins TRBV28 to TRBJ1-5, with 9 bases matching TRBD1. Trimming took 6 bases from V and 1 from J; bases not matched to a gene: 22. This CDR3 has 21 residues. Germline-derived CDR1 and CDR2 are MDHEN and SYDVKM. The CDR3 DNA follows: TGTGCCAGCAGGACGGAGGGCCCAAAACAGGGGGCGGTTTCGAGCAATCAGCCCCAGCATTTT. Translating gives CASRTEGPKQGAVSSNQPQHF. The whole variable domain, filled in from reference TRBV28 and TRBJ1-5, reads DVKVTQSSRYLVKRTGEKVFLECVQDMDHENMFWYRQDPGLGLRLIYFSYDVKMKEKGDIPEGYSVSREKKERFSLILESASTNQTSMYLCASRTEGPKQGAVSSNQPQHFGDGTRLSIL.

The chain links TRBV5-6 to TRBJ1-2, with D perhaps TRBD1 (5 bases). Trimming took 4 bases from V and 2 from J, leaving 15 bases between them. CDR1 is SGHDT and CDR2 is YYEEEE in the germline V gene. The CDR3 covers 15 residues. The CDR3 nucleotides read TGTGCCAGCAGCCCGGGGACGGCTGGAAACTATGGCTACACCTTC. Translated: CASSPGTAGNYGYTF.

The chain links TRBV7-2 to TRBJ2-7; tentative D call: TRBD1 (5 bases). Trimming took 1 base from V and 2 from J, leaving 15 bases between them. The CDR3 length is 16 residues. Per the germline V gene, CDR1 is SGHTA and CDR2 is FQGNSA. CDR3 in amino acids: CASSLVPAMGPYEQYF. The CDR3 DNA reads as TGTGCCAGCAGCTTAGTTCCCGCCATGGGGCCCTACGAGCAGTACTTC. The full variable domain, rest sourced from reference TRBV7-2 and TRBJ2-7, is GAGVSQSPSNKVTEKGKDVELRCDPISGHTALYWYRQSLGQGLEFLIYFQGNSAPDKSGLPSDRFSAERTGGSVSTLTIQRTQQEDSAVYLCASSLVPAMGPYEQYFGPGTRLTVT.

CDR3 region: CAGGRQGASQETQYF. The CDR3 region has the DNA TGTGCCGGAGGTAGACAGGGGGCGAGCCAAGAGACCCAGTACTTC. The chain uses TRBV6-1 and TRBJ2-5, with TRBD1 identical over 10 bases. The CDR3 has 15 residues. With V trimmed by 11 bases and J by 1 base, 10 bases remained unmatched. Germline CDR1 reads MNHNS; CDR2 reads SASEGT.

The CDR3 spells CASSLDLTTGADTQYF. CDR3 DNA: TGTGCCAGCAGCTTAGACTTAACGACTGGGGCAGATACGCAGTATTTT. The chain is built from TRBV7-9 and TRBJ2-3, with D unclear. There are 16 residues in the CDR3. From germline, CDR1 is SEHNR and CDR2 FQNEAQ (reference sequence). Trimming cost V 1 base and J 4 bases, with 15 bases left between them.

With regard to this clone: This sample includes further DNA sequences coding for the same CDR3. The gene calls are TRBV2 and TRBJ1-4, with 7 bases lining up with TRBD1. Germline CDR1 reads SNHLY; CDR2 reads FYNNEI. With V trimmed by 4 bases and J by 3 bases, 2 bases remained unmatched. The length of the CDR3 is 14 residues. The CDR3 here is CASSGQGPNEKLFF. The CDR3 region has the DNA TGTGCCAGCAGTGGACAGGGCCCTAATGAAAAACTGTTTTTT.

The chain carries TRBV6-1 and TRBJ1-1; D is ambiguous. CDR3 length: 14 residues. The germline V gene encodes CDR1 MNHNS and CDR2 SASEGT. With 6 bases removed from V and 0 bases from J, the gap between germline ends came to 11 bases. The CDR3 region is CASREGYLNTEAFF. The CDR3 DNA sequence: TGTGCCAGCAGGGAGGGCTACTTGAACACTGAAGCTTTCTTT.

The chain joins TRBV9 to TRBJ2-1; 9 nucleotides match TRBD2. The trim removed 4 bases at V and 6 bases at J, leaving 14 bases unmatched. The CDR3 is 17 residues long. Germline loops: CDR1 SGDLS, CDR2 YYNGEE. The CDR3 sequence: CASSPRLAESGGNEQFF. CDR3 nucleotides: TGTGCCAGCAGCCCCCGACTAGCGGAGTCCGGGGGCAATGAGCAGTTCTTC.

The CDR3 DNA reads TGTGCCAGCAGAGCGACAGGGGTGTTCGAGCAGTACTTC. Translation: CASRATGVFEQYF. This rearrangement joins TRBV6-6 to TRBJ2-7; TRBD1 aligns across 8 bases. J lost 6 bases, V lost 6 bases, and 7 bases had no gene match. This CDR3 contains 13 residues. Germline assignment: CDR1 MNHNY and CDR2 SVGAGI (reference sequence).

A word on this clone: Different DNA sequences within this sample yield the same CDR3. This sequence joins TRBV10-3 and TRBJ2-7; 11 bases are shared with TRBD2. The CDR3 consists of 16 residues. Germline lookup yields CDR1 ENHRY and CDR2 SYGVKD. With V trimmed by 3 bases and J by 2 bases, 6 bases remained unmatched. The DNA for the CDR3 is TGTGCCATCAGTGAAGGGCTAGCGGGAGGCCCCTACGAGCAGTACTTC. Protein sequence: CAISEGLAGGPYEQYF.